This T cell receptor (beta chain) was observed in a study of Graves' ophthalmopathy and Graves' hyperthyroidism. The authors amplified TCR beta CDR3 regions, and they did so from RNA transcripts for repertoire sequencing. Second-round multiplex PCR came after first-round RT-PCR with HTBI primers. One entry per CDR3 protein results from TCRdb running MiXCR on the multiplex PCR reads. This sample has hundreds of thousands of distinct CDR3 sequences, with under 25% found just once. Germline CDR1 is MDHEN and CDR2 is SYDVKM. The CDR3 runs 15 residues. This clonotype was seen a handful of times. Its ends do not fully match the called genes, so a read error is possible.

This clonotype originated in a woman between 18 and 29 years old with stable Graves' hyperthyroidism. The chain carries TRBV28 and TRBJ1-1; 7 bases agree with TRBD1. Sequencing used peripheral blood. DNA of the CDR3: TGTGCCAGCAGACCCTCGACAGGGAGGAACGCTGAAGCTTTCTTT. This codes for CASRPSTGRNAEAFF.